The clone carrying this T cell receptor beta chain has only one observation. Its specificity is not known. Each TCR beta cDNA library carried unique molecular identifiers. TCRdb used MiXCR to reprocess the PCR reads, holding one entry per CDR3 protein. This sample has hundreds of thousands of distinct CDR3 sequences, with 44% found just once. This sample is drawn from a study of post-analysis software for immune sequencing data. Looking at the study overall: Disease trajectories encompassed relapsing-remitting, secondary progressive and progressive-relapsing multiple sclerosis.

Study-level results: Co-batched samples clustered tightly together by F measure. Controls had significantly higher normalized Chao1 diversity than multiple sclerosis patients. Higher frequency in patients than in controls was seen for about five TRBV segments, with TRBV5-6, TRBV5-1 and TRBV20-1 among them.

This CDR3 has 15 residues. V dropped 4 bases and J dropped 3; count of bases not matched to a gene: 8. CDR1 and CDR2 (germline): SGHRS, YFSETQ. V gene TRBV5-1 combines with J gene TRBJ2-7, with 9 bases that match TRBD1. The specimen sequenced was blood. This sequence originates from a girl aged 10-17 years with multiple sclerosis. This chain's CDR3 is CASSELQGAGYEQYF. The CDR3 coding sequence is TGCGCCAGCAGCGAATTACAGGGGGCGGGCTACGAGCAGTACTTC.